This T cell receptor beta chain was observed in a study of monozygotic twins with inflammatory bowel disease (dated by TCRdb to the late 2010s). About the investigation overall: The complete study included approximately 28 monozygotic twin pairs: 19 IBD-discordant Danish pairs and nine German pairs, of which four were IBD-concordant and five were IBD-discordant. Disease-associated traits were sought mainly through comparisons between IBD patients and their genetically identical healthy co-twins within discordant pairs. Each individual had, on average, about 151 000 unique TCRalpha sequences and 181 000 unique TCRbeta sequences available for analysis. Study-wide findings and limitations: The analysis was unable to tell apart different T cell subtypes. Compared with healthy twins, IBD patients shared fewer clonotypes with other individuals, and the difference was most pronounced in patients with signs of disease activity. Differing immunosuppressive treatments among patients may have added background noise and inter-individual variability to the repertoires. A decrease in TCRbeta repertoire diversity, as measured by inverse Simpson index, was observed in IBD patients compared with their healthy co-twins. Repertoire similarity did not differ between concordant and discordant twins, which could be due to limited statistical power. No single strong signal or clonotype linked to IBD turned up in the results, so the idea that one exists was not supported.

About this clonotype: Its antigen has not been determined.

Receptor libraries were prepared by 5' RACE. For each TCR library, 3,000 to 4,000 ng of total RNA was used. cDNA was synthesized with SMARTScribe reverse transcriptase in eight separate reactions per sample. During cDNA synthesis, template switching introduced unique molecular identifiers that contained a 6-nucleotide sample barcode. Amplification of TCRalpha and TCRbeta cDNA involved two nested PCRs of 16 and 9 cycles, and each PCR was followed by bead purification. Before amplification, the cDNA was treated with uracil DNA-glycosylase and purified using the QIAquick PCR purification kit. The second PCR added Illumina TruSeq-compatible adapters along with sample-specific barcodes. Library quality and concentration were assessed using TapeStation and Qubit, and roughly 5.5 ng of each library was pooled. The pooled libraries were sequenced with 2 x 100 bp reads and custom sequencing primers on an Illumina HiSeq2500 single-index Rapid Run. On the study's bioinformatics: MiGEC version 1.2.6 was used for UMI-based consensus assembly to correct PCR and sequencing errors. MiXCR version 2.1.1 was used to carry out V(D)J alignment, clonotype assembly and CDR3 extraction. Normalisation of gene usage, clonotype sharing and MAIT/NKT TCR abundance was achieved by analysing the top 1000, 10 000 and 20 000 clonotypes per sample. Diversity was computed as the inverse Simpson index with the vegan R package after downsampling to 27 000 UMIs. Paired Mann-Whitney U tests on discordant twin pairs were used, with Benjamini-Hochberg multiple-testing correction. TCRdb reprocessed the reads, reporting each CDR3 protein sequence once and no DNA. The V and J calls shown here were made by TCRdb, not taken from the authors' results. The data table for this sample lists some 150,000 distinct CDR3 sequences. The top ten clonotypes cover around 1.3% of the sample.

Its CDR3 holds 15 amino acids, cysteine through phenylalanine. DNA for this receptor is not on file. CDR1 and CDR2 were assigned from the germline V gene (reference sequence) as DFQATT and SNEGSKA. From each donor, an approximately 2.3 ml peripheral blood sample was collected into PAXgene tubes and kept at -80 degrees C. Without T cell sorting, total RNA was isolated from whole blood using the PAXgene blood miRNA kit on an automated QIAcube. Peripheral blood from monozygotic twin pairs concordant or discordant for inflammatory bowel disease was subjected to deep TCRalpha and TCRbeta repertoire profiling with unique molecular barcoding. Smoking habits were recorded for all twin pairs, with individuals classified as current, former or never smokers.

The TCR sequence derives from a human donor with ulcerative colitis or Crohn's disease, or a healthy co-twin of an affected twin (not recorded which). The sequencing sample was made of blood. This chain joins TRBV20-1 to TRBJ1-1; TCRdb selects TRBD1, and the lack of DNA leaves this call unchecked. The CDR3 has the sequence CSAIQGSGISTEAFF.